The present entry profiles one TCR beta chain with its context. Its target is unknown. The entry originates in a study of shared clonotypes between healthy human individuals. Study background: CD4 naive and memory got three plates each, CD8 naive two, CD8 memory one.

Several immunoSEQ 96-well plates shared each subset's DNA, each plate a replicate. Original handling: For the immunoSEQ data, sequences were junction-only without quality scores, so filtering differed. Assay: immunoSEQ multiplex PCR; the TCRdb copy retains only in-frame clones and omits some. The D gene and trimming were derived from the DNA, and the V and J assignments and clone size from that table. The table shows about 2 million clones, with about 95% occurring only once. Points from the study as a whole: Represented diversity (both genetic and exposure-history) was limited by the small number of donors.

This CDR3 has 14 residues. The germline V gene encodes CDR1 SGHRS and CDR2 YFSETQ. V was clipped by 2 bases and J by 7 bases, with 13 bases between them. CD45RO-negative, CCR7-selected cells formed the naive CD8 fraction, which excluded terminally differentiated effector memory CD45RA+ cells. The TCR was taken from a man aged 18 to 30 in good health. The sequenced material came from naive CD8+ T cells sorted from blood. The J gene is TRBJ1-5, the V gene TRBV5-1; no reliable D call. The CDR3 reads CASSLDLSGQPQHF. The DNA for the CDR3 is TGCGCCAGCAGCTTAGACCTATCCGGACAGCCCCAGCATTTT.